This T cell receptor beta chain was sequenced for a study of beta chain features in type 1 diabetes. Study-wide results and limits: Sampled from patients, naive, central memory and Treg TCRB repertoires appeared more similar than those sampled from healthy donors.

Trimming at V came to 6 bases and at J to 2 bases, leaving 6 bases not matched to a gene. The V gene's germline CDR1 is SNHLY and CDR2 FYNNEI. The CDR3 is 14 residues long. Expressed TCRB transcripts were sequenced after all isolated RNA was converted to cDNA. Sequencing was performed with immunoSEQ multiplex PCR; in TCRdb, only in-frame clones are kept and a portion is missing. The profile shows 900,000 or so clones, around a sixth of them singletons. Of note for this clone: As yet, its antigen is unknown.

The sample taken for sequencing was naive CD4+ T cells from blood. This TCR came from a young woman in good health. The V call is TRBV2, the J call TRBJ2-7; 8 bases fit TRBD2. The chain's CDR3 is CASSTSGLPYEQYF. CDR3 nucleotide sequence: TGTGCCAGCAGCACTAGCGGTCTACCCTACGAGCAGTACTTC. Drawing the rest from reference TRBV2 and TRBJ2-7, the complete variable domain is EPEVTQTPSHQVTQMGQEVILRCVPISNHLYFYWYRQILGQKVEFLVSFYNNEISEKSEIFDDQFSVERPDGSNFTLKIRSTKLEDSAMYFCASSTSGLPYEQYFGPGTRLTVT.